This T cell receptor beta chain was profiled in a study of T-cell reconstitution after alpha-beta-depleted transplantation in children. Molecular barcoding with unique molecular identifiers was used for the TCRbeta library. Via MiXCR, TCRdb re-called the PCR reads, giving one row per CDR3 protein. Among under 350,000 distinct CDR3 sequences listed, 9.9% were seen once. Per the germline V gene, CDR1 is KGHDR and CDR2 is SFDVKD. Deletions cut 3 bases from V and 9 bases from J, with 8 bases between. There are 12 residues in the CDR3. Sequenced here: PBMCs from the stem cell graft donor, sampled from the stem cell graft. The J gene is TRBJ2-1, the V gene TRBV24-1, with a weak D call TRBD2 (5 bases). This TCR derives from a human donor who donated a stem cell graft to a child with SCID. CDR3 nucleotide sequence: TGTGCCACCAGTGATATGGGAGCTGAGCAGTTCTTC. It codes for CATSDMGAEQFF.